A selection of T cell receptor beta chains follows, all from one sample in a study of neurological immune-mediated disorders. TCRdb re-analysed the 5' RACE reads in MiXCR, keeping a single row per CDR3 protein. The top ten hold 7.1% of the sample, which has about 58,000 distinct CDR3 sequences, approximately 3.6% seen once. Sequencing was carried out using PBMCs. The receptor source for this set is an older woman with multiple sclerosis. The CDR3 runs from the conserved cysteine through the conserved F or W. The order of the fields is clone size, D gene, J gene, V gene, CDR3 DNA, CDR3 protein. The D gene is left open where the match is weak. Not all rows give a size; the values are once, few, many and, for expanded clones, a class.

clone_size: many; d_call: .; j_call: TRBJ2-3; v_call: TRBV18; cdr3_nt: TGTGCCAGCTCACCACCCTCCGCAGATACGCAGTATTTT; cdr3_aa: CASSPPSADTQYF
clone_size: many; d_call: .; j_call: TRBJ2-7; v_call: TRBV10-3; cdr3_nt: TGTGCCATCAAGGACTTCGCCTACGAGCAGTACTTC; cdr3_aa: CAIKDFAYEQYF
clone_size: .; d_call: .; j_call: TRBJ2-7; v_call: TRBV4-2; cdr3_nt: TGTGCCAGCAGCCAAGGCGGGTACGAGCAGTACTTC; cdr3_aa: CASSQGGYEQYF
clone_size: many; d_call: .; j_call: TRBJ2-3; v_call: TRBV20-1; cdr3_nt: TGCAGTGCTCCTGAAAACACAGATACGCAGTATTTT; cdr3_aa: CSAPENTDTQYF
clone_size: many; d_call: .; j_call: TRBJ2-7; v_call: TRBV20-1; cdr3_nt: TGCAGTGCTAGGGTAGAAGGGAGCACGCTCTACGAGCAGTACTTC; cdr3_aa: CSARVEGSTLYEQYF
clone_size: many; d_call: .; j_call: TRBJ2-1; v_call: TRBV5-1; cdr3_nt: TGCGCCAGCGGGGACTTGGCCAATGATAAGCAGTTCTTC; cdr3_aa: CASGDLANDKQFF
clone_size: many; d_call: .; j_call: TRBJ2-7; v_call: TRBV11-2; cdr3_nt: TGTGCCAGCAGCCCAACAGGTTTTCCATCCTACGAGCAGTACTTC; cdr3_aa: CASSPTGFPSYEQYF
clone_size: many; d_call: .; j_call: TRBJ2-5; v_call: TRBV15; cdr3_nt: TGTGCCACCAGCACCTTAGGAGTCGGAGAGACCCAGTACTTC; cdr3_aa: CATSTLGVGETQYF
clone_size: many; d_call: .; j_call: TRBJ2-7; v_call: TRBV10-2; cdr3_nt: TGCGCCAGCAGTGAGTGGCTGCTCTACGAGCAGTACTTC; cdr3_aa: CASSEWLLYEQYF
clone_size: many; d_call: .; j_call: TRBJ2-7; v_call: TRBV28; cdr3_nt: TGTGCCAGCAGTTTATGGAGGCAGGTCCGCTCCTACGAGCAGTACTTC; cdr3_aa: CASSLWRQVRSYEQYF
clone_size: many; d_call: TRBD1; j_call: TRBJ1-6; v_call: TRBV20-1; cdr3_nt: TGCAGTGCTAGACAACAGGGGGAGAGTTCACCCCTCCACTTT; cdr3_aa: CSARQQGESSPLHF
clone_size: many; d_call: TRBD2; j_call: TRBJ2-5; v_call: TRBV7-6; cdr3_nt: TGTGCCAGCGGGGGGGGGGGAGAGACCCAGTACTTC; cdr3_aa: CASGGGGETQYF
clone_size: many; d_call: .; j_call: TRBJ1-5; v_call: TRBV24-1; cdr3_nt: TGTGCCACCAGTGATGGGGGACGGTATAGCAATCAGCCCCAGCATTTT; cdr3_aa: CATSDGGRYSNQPQHF
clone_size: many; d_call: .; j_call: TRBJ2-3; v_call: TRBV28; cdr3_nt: TGTGCCAGCAGTGGACCCCCATGGGGGCCCCCAGCAGATACGCAGTATTTT; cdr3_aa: CASSGPPWGPPADTQYF
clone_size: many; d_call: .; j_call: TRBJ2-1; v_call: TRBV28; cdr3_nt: TGTGCCAGCAGTTTGGCCCCAGGTGGACACAATGAGCAGTTCTTC; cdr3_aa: CASSLAPGGHNEQFF
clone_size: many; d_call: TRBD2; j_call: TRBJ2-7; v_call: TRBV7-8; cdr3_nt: TGTGCCAGCAGCCCGACTAGCGGAATCTACGAGCAGTACTTC; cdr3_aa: CASSPTSGIYEQYF
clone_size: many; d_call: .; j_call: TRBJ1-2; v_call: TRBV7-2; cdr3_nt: TGTGCCAGCAGCTTAGCGGGAGGGGCCGGAGTTAAACTTGGCTACACCTTC; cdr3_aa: CASSLAGGAGVKLGYTF
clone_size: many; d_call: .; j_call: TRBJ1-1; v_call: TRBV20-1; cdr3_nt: TGCAGTGCTAGGTGGCCGAACACTGAAGCTTTCTTT; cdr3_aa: CSARWPNTEAFF
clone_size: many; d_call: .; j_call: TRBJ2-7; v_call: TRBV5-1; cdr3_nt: TGCGCCAGCAGCTTGAAAGGTACCCTCAGCTACGAGCAGTACTTC; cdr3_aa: CASSLKGTLSYEQYF
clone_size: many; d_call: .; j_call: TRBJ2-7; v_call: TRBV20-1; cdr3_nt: TGCAGTGCTACTGTGCCGGGACGGAACTACGAGCAGTACTTC; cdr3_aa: CSATVPGRNYEQYF
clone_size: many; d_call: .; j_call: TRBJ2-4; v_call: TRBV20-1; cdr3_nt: TGCAGTGCTAGTCCGGTGATGGCCAAAAACATTCAGTACTTC; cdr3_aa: CSASPVMAKNIQYF
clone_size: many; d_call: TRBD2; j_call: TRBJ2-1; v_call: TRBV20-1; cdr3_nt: TGCAGTGCTAGACCCAACGGACTAGCGGGAGGGCCGCATGAGCAGTTCTTC; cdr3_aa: CSARPNGLAGGPHEQFF
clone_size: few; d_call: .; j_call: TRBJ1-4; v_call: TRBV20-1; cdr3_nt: TGCAGTGCTAGAGACGGCAGGGAACGAGAAAAACTGTTTTTT; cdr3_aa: CSARDGREREKLFF
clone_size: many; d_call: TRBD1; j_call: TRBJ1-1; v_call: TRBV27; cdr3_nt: TGTGCCAGCAGTCCGAGGACAGGAGCCATGAACACTGAAGCTTTCTTT; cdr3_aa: CASSPRTGAMNTEAFF
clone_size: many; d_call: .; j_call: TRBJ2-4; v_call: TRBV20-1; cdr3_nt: TGCAGTGCCAAGGACACTACGCTAGCCAAAAACATTCAGTACTTC; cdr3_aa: CSAKDTTLAKNIQYF
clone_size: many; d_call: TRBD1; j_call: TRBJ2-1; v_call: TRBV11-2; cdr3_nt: TGTGCCAGCAGCCCAACTTTGACAGGGTCGGTCTACAATGAGCAGTTCTTC; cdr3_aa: CASSPTLTGSVYNEQFF
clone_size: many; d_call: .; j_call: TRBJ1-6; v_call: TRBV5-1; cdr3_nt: TGCGCCAGCAGGACAGAGATTTCACCCCTCCACTTT; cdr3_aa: CASRTEISPLHF
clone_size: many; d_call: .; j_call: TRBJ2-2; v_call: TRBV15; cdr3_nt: TGTGCCACCAGCGCACGACTAGGACGGAACACCGGGGAGCTGTTTTTT; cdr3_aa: CATSARLGRNTGELFF
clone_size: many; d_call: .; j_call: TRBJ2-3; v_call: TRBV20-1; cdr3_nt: TGCAGTGCTAGGGGGCAGGCAGCAGATACGCAGTATTTT; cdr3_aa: CSARGQAADTQYF
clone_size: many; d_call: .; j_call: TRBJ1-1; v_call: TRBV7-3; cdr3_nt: TGTGCCAGCAGCTTTCAGGGGTCGGGGACTGAAGCTTTCTTT; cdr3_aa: CASSFQGSGTEAFF
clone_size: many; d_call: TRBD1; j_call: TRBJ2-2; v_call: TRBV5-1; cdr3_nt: TGCGCCAGCAGCTCTGGACAGGGGGCGAACACCGGGGAGCTGTTTTTT; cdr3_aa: CASSSGQGANTGELFF
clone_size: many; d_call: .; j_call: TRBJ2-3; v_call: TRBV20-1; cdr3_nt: TGCAGTGCCGACACCCACACAGATACGCAGTATTTT; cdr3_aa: CSADTHTDTQYF
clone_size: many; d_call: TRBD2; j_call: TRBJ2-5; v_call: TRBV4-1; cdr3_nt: TGCGCCAGCAGCCAAGGAAGCGGGGGGCCCCCTGTGGAGACCCAGTACTTC; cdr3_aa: CASSQGSGGPPVETQYF
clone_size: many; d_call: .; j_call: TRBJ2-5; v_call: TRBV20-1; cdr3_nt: TGCAGTGCTGGGCGGAGTCCCGAGACCCAGTACTTC; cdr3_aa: CSAGRSPETQYF
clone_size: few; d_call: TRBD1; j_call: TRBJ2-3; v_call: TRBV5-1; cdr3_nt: TGCGCCAGCAGCTTGGACAGGGGGCCGGATACGCAGTATTTT; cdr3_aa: CASSLDRGPDTQYF
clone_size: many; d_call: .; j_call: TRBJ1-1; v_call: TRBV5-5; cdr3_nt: TGTGCCAGCAGCTGGGGTAGGGGCTTGAACACTGAAGCTTTCTTT; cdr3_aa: CASSWGRGLNTEAFF
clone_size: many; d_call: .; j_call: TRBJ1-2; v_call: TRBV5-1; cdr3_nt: TGCGCCAGCAGCTTGGCCGGAGGAGATTATGGCTACACCTTC; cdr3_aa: CASSLAGGDYGYTF
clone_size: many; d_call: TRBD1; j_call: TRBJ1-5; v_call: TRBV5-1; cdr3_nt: TGCGCCAGCAGCCCCTCCGGGACAGAGGGTCAGCCCCAGCATTTT; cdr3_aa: CASSPSGTEGQPQHF
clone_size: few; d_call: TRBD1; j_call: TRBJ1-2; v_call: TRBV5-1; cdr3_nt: TGCGCCAGCAGAACGCGGGACAGCCTGGCCTATGGCTACACCTTC; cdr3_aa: CASRTRDSLAYGYTF
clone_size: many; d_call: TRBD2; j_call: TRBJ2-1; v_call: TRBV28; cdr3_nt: TGTGCCAGCACACCCCGGACTAGCGGTAAGGTGATCTTGAATGAGCAGTTCTTC; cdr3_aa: CASTPRTSGKVILNEQFF
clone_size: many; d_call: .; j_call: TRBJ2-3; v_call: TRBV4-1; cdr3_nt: TGCGCCAGCAGCCAAGATCCAGGTCATAGTACAGATACGCAGTATTTT; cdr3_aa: CASSQDPGHSTDTQYF
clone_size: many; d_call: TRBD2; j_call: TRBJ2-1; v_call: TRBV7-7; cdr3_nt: TGTGCCAGCAGCTTAGGGTTAGCGGGGGGGGATGAGCAGTTCTTC; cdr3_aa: CASSLGLAGGDEQFF
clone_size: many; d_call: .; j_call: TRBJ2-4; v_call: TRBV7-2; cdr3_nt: TGTGCCAGCAGCTTTGCCCGGGACGGCCAAAACATTCAGTACTTC; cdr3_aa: CASSFARDGQNIQYF
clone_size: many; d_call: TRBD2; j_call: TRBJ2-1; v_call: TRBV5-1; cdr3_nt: TGCGCCAGCAGCCTGGGACTAGCGCCACCCTACAATGAGCAGTTCTTC; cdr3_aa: CASSLGLAPPYNEQFF
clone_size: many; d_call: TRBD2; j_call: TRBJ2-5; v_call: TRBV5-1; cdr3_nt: TGCGCCAGCAGCCCCGGACTAGCGGAAGAGACCCAGTACTTC; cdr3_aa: CASSPGLAEETQYF
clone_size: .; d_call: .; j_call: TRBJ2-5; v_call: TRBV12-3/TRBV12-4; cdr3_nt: TGTGCCAGCAGCCCAAGGAGGCAGACCCAGTACTTC; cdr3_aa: CASSPRRQTQYF
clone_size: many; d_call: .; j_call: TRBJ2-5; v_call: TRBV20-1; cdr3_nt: TGCAGTGCAACGACTCCCGCAGAGACCCAGTACTTC; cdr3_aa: CSATTPAETQYF
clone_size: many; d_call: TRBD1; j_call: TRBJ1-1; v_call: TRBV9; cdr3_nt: TGTGCCAGCAGCGTGGACAGGGCCCCTCCTTTCTTT; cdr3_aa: CASSVDRAPPFF
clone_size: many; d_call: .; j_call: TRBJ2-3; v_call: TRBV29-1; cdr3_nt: TGCAGCGTTGCCAACACAGATACGCAGTATTTT; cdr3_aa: CSVANTDTQYF
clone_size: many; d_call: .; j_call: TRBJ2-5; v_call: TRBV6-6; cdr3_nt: TGTGCCAGCAGTTACGACGCAGGTTGGGAGACCCAGTACTTC; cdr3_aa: CASSYDAGWETQYF
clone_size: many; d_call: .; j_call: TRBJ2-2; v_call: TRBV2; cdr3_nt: TGTGCCAGCAGTGAAGGACTATCCTTTACCGGGGAGCTGTTTTTT; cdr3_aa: CASSEGLSFTGELFF
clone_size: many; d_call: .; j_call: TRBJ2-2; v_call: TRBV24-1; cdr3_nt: TGTGCCACCAGTTACGCCCAGAACACAGGGCCCGGGGAGCTGTTTTTT; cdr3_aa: CATSYAQNTGPGELFF
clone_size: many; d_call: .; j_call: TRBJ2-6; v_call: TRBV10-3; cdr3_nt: TGTGCCATCACCCGGGGCCCCTCTGGGGCCAACGTCCTGACTTTC; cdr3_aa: CAITRGPSGANVLTF
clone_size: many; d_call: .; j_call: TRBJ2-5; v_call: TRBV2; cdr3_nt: TGTGCCAGCATAGGGACGAGGTACCAAGAGACCCAGTACTTC; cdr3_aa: CASIGTRYQETQYF
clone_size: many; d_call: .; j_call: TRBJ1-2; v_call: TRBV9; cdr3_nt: TGTGCCAGCAGTGACACGCTCGTAGGACAGATTTCCGTTCTCACCTTC; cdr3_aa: CASSDTLVGQISVLTF